The 18 T cell receptor beta chains given below trace back to one sample, sequenced in a study of T cell changes during pregnancy in multiple sclerosis. TCRdb's table, derived via immunoSEQ multiplex PCR, lists solely in-frame clones and lacks some. Of about 11,000 clones listed, roughly 91% are singletons. Sequences were derived from CD8+ T cells from peripheral blood mononuclear cells, sampled in the first trimester of pregnancy. Every receptor here comes from a female donor in good health, enrolled as a control in a pregnancy study.

The chain carries TRBV19 and TRBJ2-7, with TRBD1 matching over 11 bases. The germline V gene encodes CDR1 LNHDA and CDR2 SQIVND (reference sequence). V lost 5 bases to trimming and J lost 7 bases; unmatched junction nucleotides: 13. CDR3 length equals 16 residues. The CDR3 DNA reads TGTGCCAGTAGTCCCACCCGGGACAGGGGGTCGGGGGAGCAGTACTTC. This translates into CASSPTRDRGSGEQYF.

The chain couples TRBV9 to TRBJ1-3, with a weak D call TRBD1 (5 bases). The ends were cut back, 3 bases at V and 0 bases at J, with 22 bases in the middle. The CDR3 runs 19 residues. Germline V gene lookup returns CDR1 SGDLS and CDR2 YYNGEE. This CDR3 reads CASSAHSWGVSFSGNTIYF. Here the CDR3 DNA reads TGTGCCAGCAGCGCTCACTCGTGGGGGGTTTCTTTCTCTGGAAACACCATATATTTT.

V gene TRBV7-2 combines with J gene TRBJ2-5; 10 bases agree with TRBD2. The V and J ends lost 5 bases and 5 bases, in that order; junction bases with no gene match: 14. Germline loops: CDR1 SGHTA, CDR2 FQGNSA. CDR3 length equals 17 residues. CDR3 DNA: TGTGCCAGCAGCCTGTTCCCTGGACTAGCGGTAGATGAGACCCAGTACTTC. This gives the protein CASSLFPGLAVDETQYF.

The rearrangement links TRBV5-1 to TRBJ2-7, with TRBD2 identical over 14 bases. V lost 4 bases to trimming and J lost 0 bases; unmatched junction nucleotides: 12. The CDR3 loop spans 19 amino acids. Per the germline V gene, CDR1 is SGHRS and CDR2 is YFSETQ. CDR3 bases: TGCGCCAGCAGCGGCTATGGGACTAGCGGGGGCCTGAGCTCCTACGAGCAGTACTTC. Translated: CASSGYGTSGGLSSYEQYF. The full variable domain, completed using reference TRBV5-1 and TRBJ2-7, is KAGVTQTPRYLIKTRGQQVTLSCSPISGHRSVSWYQQTPGQGLQFLFEYFSETQRNKGNFPGRFSGRQFSNSRSEMNVSTLELGDSALYLCASSGYGTSGGLSSYEQYFGPGTRLTVT.

The chain joins TRBV4-3 to TRBJ2-1; possible D gene TRBD2, 6 bases. This CDR3 region has 16 residues. Trimming left V 4 bases short and J 3 bases short, with 16 bases between. The germline V gene encodes CDR1 LGHNA and CDR2 YSLEER. The CDR3 loop is CASSRSGTGDYNEQFF. CDR3 nucleotide sequence: TGCGCCAGCAGCCGATCCGGGACTGGGGACTACAATGAGCAGTTCTTC.

The chain links TRBV6-5 to TRBJ2-7, with TRBD1 matching 8 bases. The CDR3 consists of 15 residues. J was trimmed by 2 bases and V by 7 bases; bases with no gene match: 10. Germline V CDR1 and CDR2: MNHEY, SVGAGI. CDR3 amino acids: CASNPAGTGPYEQYF. In DNA, the CDR3 is TGTGCCAGCAACCCTGCCGGGACAGGACCCTACGAGCAGTACTTC.

The table lists this clone with a count of one. This rearrangement joins TRBV5-1 to TRBJ1-3; D not resolved. CDR1 SGHRS and CDR2 YFSETQ come from the germline V gene. The CDR3 consists of 13 residues. V lost 4 bases to trimming and J lost 4 bases, with 9 bases between them. Written as DNA, the CDR3 is TGCGCCAGCAGCCCAGCGGTAGGAAACACCATATATTTT. Its protein is CASSPAVGNTIYF.

J is TRBJ2-1 and V is TRBV9; possibly TRBD2 for D (7 bases). Trimming took off 4 bases at V and 5 bases at J, with 22 bases between the two ends. The CDR3 sequence is 17 residues long. Germline V gene sequence: CDR1 SGDLS, CDR2 YYNGEE. CDR3 in amino acids: CASSPRGAGDTNNEQFF. The CDR3 DNA reads as TGTGCCAGCAGCCCACGGGGGGCGGGGGACACTAACAATGAGCAGTTCTTC.

This chain uses TRBV28 with TRBJ2-2; 7 bases fit TRBD1. Trimming cost V 4 bases and J 3 bases; bases outside gene matches: 8. In germline, CDR1 is MDHEN, CDR2 SYDVKM. The CDR3 runs 16 residues. CDR3 nucleotides: TGTGCCAGCAGTTCCCCGACAGGGATTTACACCGGGGAGCTGTTTTTT. Translated, it gives CASSSPTGIYTGELFF.

DNA for the CDR3: TGTGCCAGCAGCCGACCTATAATCCGGGACAGAGGCAGGAGGACCCAGTACTTC. This gives the protein CASSRPIIRDRGRRTQYF. This chain joins TRBV21-1 and TRBJ2-5; the table's TRBD1 call for D was not verified on the DNA. TRBV21-1 is a pseudogene. The CDR3 has 18 amino acids.

V gene TRBV9 combines with J gene TRBJ1-5; D remains ambiguous. The CDR3 runs 13 residues. Germline V gives CDR1 SGDLS, CDR2 YYNGEE. V lost 0 bases to trimming and J lost 8 bases, with 9 bases between them. CDR3 loop: CASSVAGEEPQHF. CDR3 bases: TGTGCCAGCAGCGTAGCCGGGGAAGAGCCCCAGCATTTT.

The chain uses TRBV7-2 and TRBJ1-5; the match to TRBD1 covers 8 bases. V lost 4 bases to trimming and J lost 0 bases; unmatched junction nucleotides: 2. In germline, CDR1 is SGHTA, CDR2 FQGNSA. This CDR3 region has 15 residues. The CDR3 nucleotides read TGTGCCAGCAGCTCAGGACAGGGTAGCAATCAGCCCCAGCATTTT. It translates to CASSSGQGSNQPQHF.

V is TRBV6-5 and J is TRBJ1-1; 7 bases fit TRBD1. J lost 5 bases, V lost 11 bases, and 2 bases had no gene match. CDR3 size: 10 residues. Germline V gene data show CDR1 as MNHEY and CDR2 as SVGAGI. The chain's CDR3 is CAVRGTEAFF. CDR3 sequence (DNA): TGTGCCGTCAGGGGGACTGAAGCTTTCTTT.

The chain links TRBV5-1 to TRBJ2-1, with 11 nucleotides matching TRBD2. Unmatched junction bases numbered 13, after V lost 4 bases and J lost 7 bases. The CDR3 has 17 residues. The germline V gene has CDR1 SGHRS and CDR2 YFSETQ. This chain's CDR3 is CASSVVAGGNLGNEQFF. The CDR3 DNA sequence: TGCGCCAGCAGCGTGGTAGCGGGGGGGAATCTAGGGAATGAGCAGTTCTTC.

V gene TRBV9 combines with J gene TRBJ2-7; 8 nucleotides line up with TRBD2. The V segment lost 3 bases and the J segment 1 base; nucleotides outside the gene matches: 6. Germline-derived CDR1 and CDR2 are SGDLS and YYNGEE. The CDR3 loop spans 15 amino acids. The CDR3 DNA reads TGTGCCAGCAGCGAGGGGCGGGGGGATTCCTACGAGCAGTACTTC. It encodes CASSEGRGDSYEQYF.

The chain couples TRBV5-4 to TRBJ2-7, with TRBD1 as a possible D gene (6 bases). Trimming left V 4 bases short and J 2 bases short, with 13 bases between. CDR3 size: 14 residues. Germline-derived CDR1 and CDR2 are SGHNT and YYREEE (reference sequence). The CDR3 nucleotides are TGTGCCAGCAGCCCCGGGCAGGGGCCCTACGAGCAGTACTTC. Its translation: CASSPGQGPYEQYF.

This clone has a single count. The chain joins TRBV30 to TRBJ2-7; a weak D match, TRBD1 (6 bases). The CDR3 sequence is 13 residues long. Germline V lookup: CDR1 GTSNPN, CDR2 SVGIG (reference sequence). The germline V and J ends were trimmed by 5 bases and 2 bases, with 13 bases remaining between them. The DNA of the CDR3 is TGTGCCTGGGACAGGACAGCGGCCTACGAGCAGTACTTC. Translated: CAWDRTAAYEQYF.

In its sample, this clone was seen once. This chain connects TRBV25-1 to TRBJ1-2, with 7 bases matching TRBD1. CDR1 and CDR2 (germline): MGHDK, SYGVNS. The CDR3 sequence is 14 residues long. The V gene end was trimmed by 4 bases and the J gene end by 2 bases; junction bases not matched to a gene: 4. CDR3 region: CASSGGQKNYGYTF. The CDR3 DNA reads TGTGCCAGCAGTGGGGGACAGAAAAACTATGGCTACACCTTC.